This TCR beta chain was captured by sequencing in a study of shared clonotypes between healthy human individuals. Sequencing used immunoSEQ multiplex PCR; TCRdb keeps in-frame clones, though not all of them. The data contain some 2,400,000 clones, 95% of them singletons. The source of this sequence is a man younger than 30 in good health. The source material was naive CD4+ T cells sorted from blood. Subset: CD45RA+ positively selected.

CDR3 nucleotides: TGCGCCAGCAGCCAAGTTCTAGCGGGAGGTTTCTACGAGCAGTACTTC. As protein: CASSQVLAGGFYEQYF. The rearrangement links TRBV4-3 to TRBJ2-7; the match to TRBD2 covers 11 bases. This CDR3 is 16 amino acids long. From germline, CDR1 is LGHNA and CDR2 YSLEER. The V and J ends lost 1 base and 3 bases, in that order; junction bases with no gene match: 5.